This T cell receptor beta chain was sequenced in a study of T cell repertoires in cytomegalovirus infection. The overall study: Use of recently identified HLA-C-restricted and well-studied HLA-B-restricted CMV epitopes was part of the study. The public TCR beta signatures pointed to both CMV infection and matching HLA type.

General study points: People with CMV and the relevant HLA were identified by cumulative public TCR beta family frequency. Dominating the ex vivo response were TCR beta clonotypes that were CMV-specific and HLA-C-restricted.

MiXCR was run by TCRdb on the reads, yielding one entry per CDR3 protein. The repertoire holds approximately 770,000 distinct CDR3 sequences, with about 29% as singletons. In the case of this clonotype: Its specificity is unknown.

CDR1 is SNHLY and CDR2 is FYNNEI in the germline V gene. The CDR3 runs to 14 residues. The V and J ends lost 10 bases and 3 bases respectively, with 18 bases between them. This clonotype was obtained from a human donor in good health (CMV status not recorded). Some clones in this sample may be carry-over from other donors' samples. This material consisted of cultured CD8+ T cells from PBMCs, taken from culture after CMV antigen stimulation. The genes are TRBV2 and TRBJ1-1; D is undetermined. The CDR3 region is CAILKIGADTEAFF. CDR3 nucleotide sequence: TGTGCCATCTTAAAGATAGGCGCGGACACTGAAGCTTTCTTT.